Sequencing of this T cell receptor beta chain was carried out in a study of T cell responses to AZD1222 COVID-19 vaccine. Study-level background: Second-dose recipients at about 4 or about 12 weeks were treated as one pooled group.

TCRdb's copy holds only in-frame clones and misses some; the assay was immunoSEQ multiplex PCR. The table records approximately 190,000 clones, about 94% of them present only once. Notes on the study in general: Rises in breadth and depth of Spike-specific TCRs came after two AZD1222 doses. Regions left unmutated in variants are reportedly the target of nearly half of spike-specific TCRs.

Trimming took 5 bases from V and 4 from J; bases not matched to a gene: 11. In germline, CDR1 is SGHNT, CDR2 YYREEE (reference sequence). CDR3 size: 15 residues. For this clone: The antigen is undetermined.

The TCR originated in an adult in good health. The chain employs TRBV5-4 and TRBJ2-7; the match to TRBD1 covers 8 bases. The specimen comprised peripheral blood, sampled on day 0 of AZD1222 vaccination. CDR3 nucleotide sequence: TGTGCCAGCAGTTCGGACTTCAGGGGGCGTTACGAGCAGTACTTC. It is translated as CASSSDFRGRYEQYF.